The 20 T cell receptor beta chains listed next were all sequenced from one sample in a study of blood T cell repertoires in COVID-19. Profiling relied on immunoSEQ multiplex PCR, and the TCRdb table lists in-frame clones only, not all of them. The sample includes fewer than 350,000 clones, over 75% of them seen just once. The sample consisted of PBMCs or T cells enriched from blood (not recorded which). These receptors all stem from a woman aged 25 to 39 who had recovered from COVID-19.

The chain carries TRBV6-5 and TRBJ1-2; TRBD1 matches at 10 bases. The CDR3 consists of 15 residues. With V trimmed by 6 bases and J by 5 bases, 9 bases remained unmatched. Germline lookup yields CDR1 MNHEY and CDR2 SVGAGI. The CDR3 protein is CASRGTGTGEYGYTF. CDR3 DNA: TGTGCCAGCAGGGGAACCGGGACAGGGGAGTATGGCTACACCTTC.

The chain employs TRBV11-2 and TRBJ1-2; TRBD1 might be the D (5 bases). The CDR3 length is 15 residues. Germline CDR1 is SGHAT and CDR2 is FQNNGV. Trimming cost V 0 bases and J 4 bases, with 12 bases left between them. In DNA form, the CDR3 reads TGTGCCAGCAGCTTAGATCGACAGTCTATCTATGGCTACACCTTC. Its protein product is CASSLDRQSIYGYTF.

V and J are TRBV5-5 and TRBJ2-5, with 7 bases lining up with TRBD1. The CDR3 sequence is 15 residues long. Trimming took 3 bases from V and 4 from J; bases not matched to a gene: 9. Germline V gene sequence: CDR1 SGHKS, CDR2 YYEKEE (reference sequence). The CDR3 nucleotides read TGTGCCAGCAGCTCGTGGACAGGTACGGGAGAGACCCAGTACTTC. Translated: CASSSWTGTGETQYF.

This chain links TRBV21-1 with TRBJ1-1; TRBD1, the table's D call, lacks a check against the DNA. TRBV21-1 is marked as a pseudogene. The CDR3 runs to 19 residues. CDR3 bases: TGTGCCAGCAGCAAGACAGGGGTCGGCAGGGGGCGATCGTTTACTGAAGCTTTCTTT. It encodes CASSKTGVGRGRSFTEAFF.

The V and J genes are TRBV5-1 and TRBJ2-2, with 13 bases identical to TRBD2. With V trimmed by 4 bases and J by 4 bases, 4 bases remained unmatched. This CDR3 has 16 amino acids. Germline CDR1 SGHRS, CDR2 YFSETQ. In nucleotides, the CDR3 is TGCGCCAGCAGCACAGGACTAGCGGGGGCCACCGGGGAGCTGTTTTTT. It translates to CASSTGLAGATGELFF.

The V call is TRBV7-9, the J call TRBJ1-2; perhaps TRBD1 as D (6 bases). The V end lost 2 bases, the J end lost 4 bases, and 11 bases lay between the germline ends. CDR3 size: 14 residues. Germline CDR1 SEHNR, CDR2 FQNEAQ (reference sequence). The CDR3 region has the DNA TGTGCCAGCAGCTTAATCGGACAGCCCTATGGCTACACCTTC. It specifies CASSLIGQPYGYTF. The complete variable domain, with remaining parts taken from reference TRBV7-9 and TRBJ1-2, reads DTGVSQNPRHKITKRGQNVTFRCDPISEHNRLYWYRQTLGQGPEFLTYFQNEAQLEKSRLLSDRFSAERPKGSFSTLEIQRTEQGDSAMYLCASSLIGQPYGYTFGSGTRLTVV.

The chain links TRBV2 to TRBJ2-1; no clear D gene. CDR1 and CDR2 (germline): SNHLY, FYNNEI. The CDR3 covers 12 residues. The germline V and J ends were trimmed by 5 bases and 4 bases, with 6 bases remaining between them. The CDR3 bases are TGTGCCAGCAGTCCTACTTACAATGAGCAGTTCTTC. Translation gives CASSPTYNEQFF.

This clone was seen just once. The chain is built from TRBV7-6 and TRBJ1-3; 7 nucleotides align to TRBD1. The CDR3 consists of 18 residues. Per germline, CDR1 SGHVS and CDR2 FNYEAQ. Germline trimming cut 6 bases from V and 3 bases from J; bases unmatched to any gene: 17. Here the CDR3 DNA reads TGTGCCAGCAGTTCTACGGGACGAAGGACAGGCGGTGGAAACACCATATATTTT. Translating it yields CASSSTGRRTGGGNTIYF.

This chain uses TRBV28 with TRBJ1-3, with 9 bases identical to TRBD1. The CDR3 length is 15 residues. V trimming: 7 bases; J trimming: 4 bases; junction bases outside the gene matches: 8. Germline loops: CDR1 MDHEN, CDR2 SYDVKM. The DNA for the CDR3 is TGTGCCAGCAAAGGGACAGGGATCATAGGAAACACCATATATTTT. Its translation is CASKGTGIIGNTIYF.

The count of this clone is one. The chain is built from TRBV29-1 and TRBJ1-2; D is possibly TRBD1 (5 bases). Germline CDR1 is SQVTM and CDR2 is ANQGSEA. This CDR3 comprises 13 residues. Deletions cut 4 bases from V and 2 bases from J, with 11 bases between. The CDR3 reads CSVGRGVNYGYTF. The DNA for the CDR3 is TGCAGCGTTGGGCGGGGGGTAAACTATGGCTACACCTTC.

The genes are TRBV6-5 and TRBJ1-3, with D possibly matching TRBD1 (5 bases). With 8 bases removed from V and 2 bases from J, the gap between germline ends came to 13 bases. Germline assignment: CDR1 MNHEY and CDR2 SVGAGI. The CDR3 extends over 14 amino acids. This chain's CDR3 is CASGVPGTGNTIYF. In nucleotides, the CDR3 is TGTGCCAGCGGGGTCCCAGGGACTGGAAACACCATATATTTT.

The CDR3 spells CASSQDLIKETQYF. DNA of the CDR3: TGCGCCAGCAGCCAGGACTTGATTAAAGAGACCCAGTACTTC. The V call is TRBV4-1, the J call TRBJ2-5; TRBD2 might be the D (5 bases). Germline CDR1 MGHRA, CDR2 YSYEKL. The length of the CDR3 is 14 residues. Trimming removed 3 bases at V and 3 bases at J, with 11 bases between.

The V gene is TRBV28, the J gene TRBJ1-2; no clear D gene. Trimming stripped 5 bases from V and 3 bases from J, with 22 bases between. There are 17 residues in the CDR3. Germline lookup yields CDR1 MDHEN and CDR2 SYDVKM. Written as DNA, the CDR3 is TGTGCCAGCAGTCCGGAGGTTTATAAGGAGGCCGACTATGGCTACACCTTC. Amino acids: CASSPEVYKEADYGYTF.

The genes are TRBV9 and TRBJ2-7; D might be TRBD2 (6 bases). Germline V CDR1 and CDR2: SGDLS, YYNGEE. The V and J ends lost 0 bases and 2 bases respectively, with 9 bases between them. The CDR3 covers 14 residues. The CDR3 sequence: CASSVGGKPYEQYF. As DNA, the CDR3 is TGTGCCAGCAGCGTAGGCGGGAAGCCCTACGAGCAGTACTTC.

Regarding this clone: Other DNA sequences of this sample code for an identical CDR3. The chain couples TRBV28 to TRBJ2-7; TRBD1 agrees at 7 bases. The CDR3 is 12 amino acids. V lost 3 bases, J lost 4 bases, and 0 bases stayed unmatched. CDR1 is MDHEN, CDR2 SYDVKM, per germline. CDR3 sequence: CASSLTGYEQYF. The CDR3 DNA reads TGTGCCAGCAGTTTGACAGGGTACGAGCAGTACTTC.

The chain links TRBV4-3 to TRBJ2-7; 7 nucleotides match TRBD2. The CDR3 loop spans 17 amino acids. The germline V gene has CDR1 LGHNA and CDR2 YSLEER. With 0 bases clipped from V and 2 bases from J, the junction kept 10 bases outside the gene matches. The CDR3: CASSQDTNGGYPYEQYF. The CDR3 nucleotides are TGCGCCAGCAGCCAAGATACTAACGGGGGGTACCCCTACGAGCAGTACTTC.

The rearrangement uses TRBV18 and TRBJ1-1; 9 nucleotides align to TRBD1. J gave up 4 bases and V 5 bases, and 8 bases lay outside the gene matches. Germline CDR1 is KGHSH and CDR2 is LQKENI. CDR3 size: 15 residues. CDR3 sequence (DNA): TGTGCCAGCTCAACGCCGACAGGGGGGGTCACTGAAGCTTTCTTT. As protein: CASSTPTGGVTEAFF. The full variable domain, completed using reference TRBV18 and TRBJ1-1, is NAGVMQNPRHLVRRRGQEARLRCSPMKGHSHVYWYRQLPEEGLKFMVYLQKENIIDESGMPKERFSAEFPKEGPSILRIQQVVRGDSAAYFCASSTPTGGVTEAFFGQGTRLTVV.

The rearrangement links TRBV7-2 to TRBJ1-6; weak D call: TRBD1 (5 bases). Per germline, CDR1 SGHTA and CDR2 FQGNSA. The CDR3 has 15 residues. The V gene lost 2 bases and the J gene lost 6 bases, with 11 bases spanning the gap. CDR3: CASSLRGIVNSPLHF. CDR3 coding DNA: TGTGCCAGCAGCTTACGGGGGATAGTTAATTCACCCCTCCACTTT.

This clone was seen only a few times. The chain uses TRBV30 and TRBJ1-1; the match to TRBD1 covers 8 bases. Germline values: CDR1 GTSNPN, CDR2 SVGIG (reference sequence). V shed 4 bases, J shed 0 bases, and the junction held 1 base outside the gene matches. The CDR3 extends over 13 amino acids. DNA of the CDR3: TGTGCCTGGACGGGACAGGTGAACACTGAAGCTTTCTTT. Protein sequence: CAWTGQVNTEAFF.

This clone was seen once. Other DNA sequences in this specimen translate into the identical CDR3. The rearrangement uses TRBV18 and TRBJ1-1; maybe TRBD1 (6 bases). The CDR3 is 14 amino acids. The germline CDR1 and CDR2 sequences are KGHSH and LQKENI. V was shortened by 3 bases and J by 1 base, with 9 bases between the two germline ends. The CDR3 DNA is TGTGCCAGCTCACCGGGAGGGGGGAACACTGAAGCTTTCTTT. Encoded protein: CASSPGGGNTEAFF.